The 3 T cell receptor beta chains in this list originate from one sample, sequenced in a study of neurological immune-mediated disorders. TCRdb independently ran MiXCR on the 5' RACE reads; one entry per CDR3 protein. The table lists about 71,000 distinct CDR3 sequences, roughly an eighth of them singletons. The time point is: longitudinal time-point 1 (baseline). The sequenced sample was PBMCs. Every receptor here comes from a female donor with HTLV-1-associated myelopathy (HAM/TSP).

This clonotype was picked up many times. The CDR3 region has the DNA TGTGCCAGCAAACAGGACCGGGATACGCAGTATTTT. Protein: CASKQDRDTQYF. V and J are TRBV2 and TRBJ2-3; a possible D gene is TRBD1 (5 bases). The germline gives CDR1 SNHLY, CDR2 FYNNEI. The CDR3 has 12 residues. The ends were cut back, 7 bases at V and 6 bases at J, with 11 bases in the middle.

There are many counts of this clonotype. V is TRBV25-1 and J is TRBJ2-2, with 9 bases identical to TRBD1. The CDR3 loop spans 16 amino acids. CDR1 MGHDK and CDR2 SYGVNS come from the germline V gene. Trimming at V came to 3 bases and at J to 2 bases, leaving 4 bases not matched to a gene. This chain's CDR3 is CASSEWGQGNTGELFF. The CDR3 coding sequence is TGTGCCAGCAGTGAGTGGGGACAGGGAAACACCGGGGAGCTGTTTTTT.

This clonotype came up many times. The chain has TRBV5-1 and TRBJ1-1; TRBD1 might be the D (6 bases). The CDR3 extends over 13 amino acids. Trimming took off 2 bases at V and 6 bases at J, with 11 bases between the two ends. Germline assignment: CDR1 SGHRS and CDR2 YFSETQ. The CDR3 reads CASSFYRVSEAFF. The CDR3 DNA reads TGCGCCAGCAGCTTTTACAGGGTTTCTGAAGCTTTCTTT.